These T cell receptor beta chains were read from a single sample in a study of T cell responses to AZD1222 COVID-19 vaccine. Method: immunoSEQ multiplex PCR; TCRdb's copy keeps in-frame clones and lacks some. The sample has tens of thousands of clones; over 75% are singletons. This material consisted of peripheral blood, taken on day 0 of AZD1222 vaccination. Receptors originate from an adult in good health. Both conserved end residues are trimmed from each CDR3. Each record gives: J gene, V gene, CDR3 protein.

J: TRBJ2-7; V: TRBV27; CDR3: ASSATNSYEQY
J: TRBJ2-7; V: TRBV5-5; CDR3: ASSLGTGFYEQY
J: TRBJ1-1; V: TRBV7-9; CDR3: ATTEGTNTEAF
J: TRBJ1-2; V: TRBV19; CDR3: ASSAQLGNYGYT
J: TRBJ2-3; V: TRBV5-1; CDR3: ASSAGQDYTDTQY
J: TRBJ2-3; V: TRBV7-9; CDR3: ASSLEGGTDTQY
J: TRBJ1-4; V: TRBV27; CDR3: ASRPDGTTNEKLF
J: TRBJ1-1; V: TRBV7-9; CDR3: ASSLSGRGSTEAF
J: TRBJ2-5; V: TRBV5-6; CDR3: ASSLGPGTQY
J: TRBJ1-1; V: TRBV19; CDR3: ASSILGGGETF
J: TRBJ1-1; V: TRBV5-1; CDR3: ASSSRPMNTEAF
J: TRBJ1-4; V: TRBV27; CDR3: ASGPRGVDEKLF
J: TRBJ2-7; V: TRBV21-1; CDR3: ASSKSRTLYEQY
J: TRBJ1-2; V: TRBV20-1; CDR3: SASQPGQGAYGYT
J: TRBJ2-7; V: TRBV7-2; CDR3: ASSNGTVEQY
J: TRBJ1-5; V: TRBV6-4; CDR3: ASSDSHGNQPQH
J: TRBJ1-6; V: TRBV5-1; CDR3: ASSLAGNYNSPLH
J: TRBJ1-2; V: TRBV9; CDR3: ASSSLIGYT
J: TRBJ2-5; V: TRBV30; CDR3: AFKRGRYQETQY
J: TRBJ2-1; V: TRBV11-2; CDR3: ASSLGGSSYNEQF
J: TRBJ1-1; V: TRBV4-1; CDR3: ASSQVSGTSSMNTEAF
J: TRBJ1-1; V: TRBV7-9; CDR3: ASSPTTGMNTEAF
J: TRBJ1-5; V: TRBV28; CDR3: ASSSRRGPNNQPQH
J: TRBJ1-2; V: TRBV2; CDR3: ASSDGTANYGYT
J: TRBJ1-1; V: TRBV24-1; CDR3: ATSDSRTGNTEAF
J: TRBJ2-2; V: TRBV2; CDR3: ASSDLGLSVSGELF
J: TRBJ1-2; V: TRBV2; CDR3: ASSEGTGTYGYT
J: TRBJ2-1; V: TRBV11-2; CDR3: ASSLQGTTSGGEDEQF
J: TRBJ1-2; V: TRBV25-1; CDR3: ARDDYGYT
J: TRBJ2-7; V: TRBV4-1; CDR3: ASSQGIRDRTYEQY
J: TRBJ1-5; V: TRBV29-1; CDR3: SAAGQNNQPQH
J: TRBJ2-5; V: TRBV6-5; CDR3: ATPKGMLLETQY
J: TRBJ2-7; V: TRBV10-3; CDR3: AISESPTGTSGRYSQQY
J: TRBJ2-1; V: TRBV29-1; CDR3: ILSPSSYNEQF
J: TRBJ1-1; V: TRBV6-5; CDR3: ASRPGTGGGAF
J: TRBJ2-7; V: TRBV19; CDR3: ASSPRTGFHEQY
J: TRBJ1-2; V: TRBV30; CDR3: AWSVRGQGNNYGYT
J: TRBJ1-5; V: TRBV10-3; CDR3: ASRQGVGGPQH
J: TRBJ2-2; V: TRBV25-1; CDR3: ASSEQEGWAGELF
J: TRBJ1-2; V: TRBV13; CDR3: ASSLDRNFYGYT
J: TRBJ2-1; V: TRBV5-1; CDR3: ASSFPQGPTDEQF
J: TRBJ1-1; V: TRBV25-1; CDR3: ASSFRGTEAF
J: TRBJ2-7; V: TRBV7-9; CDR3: ASSHKGYEQY
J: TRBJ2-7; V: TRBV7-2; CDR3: ASSRSGYEQY
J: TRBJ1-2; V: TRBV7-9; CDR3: ASSPSGTGGFGYT
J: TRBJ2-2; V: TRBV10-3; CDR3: AIEDGSAGEGTGELF
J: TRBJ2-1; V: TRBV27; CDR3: ASRLTSGRASYNEQF